Listed below are T cell receptor beta chains from one sample, sequenced in a study of T cells in Graves' hyperthyroidism and ophthalmopathy. TCRdb processed the multiplex PCR reads anew with MiXCR; each CDR3 protein has one entry. The table records 450,000 to 500,000 distinct CDR3 sequences, 20% to 25% of them present only once. The sequencing sample was made of blood. Receptor source: a woman in her 70s with Graves' ophthalmopathy. Both conserved end residues are part of each CDR3. Fields, in order: J gene, D gene, V gene, clone size, CDR3 protein, CDR3 DNA. D genes are given only for firm matches. Rows may omit the clone size; those that give it use once, few, many or a size class.

J: TRBJ2-7; D: TRBD1; V: TRBV7-9; size: NA; CDR3: CASSNPDREYEQYF; DNA: TGTGCCAGCTCCAATCCGGACAGGGAGTACGAGCAGTACTTC
J: TRBJ2-2; D: NA; V: TRBV4-3; size: few; CDR3: CASSQRTGRGGELFF; DNA: TGCGCCAGCAGCCAAAGGACGGGAAGGGGCGGGGAGCTGTTTTTT
J: TRBJ1-4; D: TRBD1; V: TRBV11-1; size: NA; CDR3: CASSASDRGRVTNEKLFF; DNA: TGTGCCAGCAGCGCATCGGACAGGGGAAGGGTAACTAATGAAAAACTGTTTTTT
J: TRBJ1-2; D: NA; V: TRBV29-1; size: NA; CDR3: CSVAGTGLNYGYTF; DNA: TGCAGCGTTGCGGGGACCGGACTTAACTATGGCTACACCTTC
J: TRBJ1-6; D: NA; V: TRBV6-2/TRBV6-3; size: NA; CDR3: CASSYNSGVVNSPLHF; DNA: TGTGCCAGCAGTTATAATAGTGGAGTCGTTAATTCACCCCTCCACTTT
J: TRBJ2-1; D: TRBD2; V: TRBV20-1; size: NA; CDR3: CSARDLAGVYNEQFF; DNA: TGCAGTGCTAGAGATCTGGCGGGGGTATACAATGAGCAGTTCTTC
J: TRBJ2-1; D: TRBD2; V: TRBV7-7; size: few; CDR3: CASSSGTSVYNEQFF; DNA: TGTGCTAGCAGCTCCGGGACTAGCGTTTACAATGAGCAGTTCTTC
J: TRBJ2-7; D: NA; V: TRBV12-5; size: NA; CDR3: CASGLVHEQYF; DNA: TGTGCTAGTGGTTTAGTCCACGAGCAGTACTTC
J: TRBJ1-2; D: NA; V: TRBV5-1; size: NA; CDR3: CASSLAGEGTDGYTF; DNA: TGCGCCAGCAGCTTGGCCGGCGAGGGTACGGATGGCTACACCTTC
J: TRBJ2-2; D: NA; V: TRBV11-2; size: few; CDR3: CASSHGTVNTGELFF; DNA: TGTGCCAGCAGCCATGGGACGGTGAACACCGGGGAGCTGTTTTTT
J: TRBJ1-1; D: TRBD1; V: TRBV29-1; size: NA; CDR3: CSAEDRERFSEAFF; DNA: TGCAGCGCTGAGGACAGGGAAAGGTTTTCTGAAGCTTTCTTT
J: TRBJ1-2; D: NA; V: TRBV5-1; size: many; CDR3: CASRGTGAYGYTF; DNA: TGCGCCAGCAGGGGGACGGGCGCCTATGGCTACACCTTC
J: TRBJ2-5; D: NA; V: TRBV12-3/TRBV12-4; size: many; CDR3: CASSVGVQETQYF; DNA: TGTGCCAGCAGTGTCGGCGTCCAAGAGACCCAGTACTTC
J: TRBJ1-3; D: NA; V: TRBV12-5; size: NA; CDR3: CASGFHLGGSDSGNTIYF; DNA: TGTGCTAGTGGTTTCCATCTCGGGGGGTCTGACTCTGGAAACACCATATATTTT
J: TRBJ2-3; D: NA; V: TRBV11-3; size: many; CDR3: CASSLFGGSGTDTQYF; DNA: TGTGCCAGCAGCCTTTTCGGGGGCTCGGGCACAGATACGCAGTATTTT
J: TRBJ2-7; D: NA; V: TRBV6-5; size: NA; CDR3: CASSYSTGTPSSYEQYF; DNA: TGTGCCAGCAGTTACTCGACCGGGACACCGAGCTCCTACGAGCAGTACTTC
J: TRBJ1-6; D: TRBD1; V: TRBV10-3; size: NA; CDR3: CAISESDRGRNSPLHF; DNA: TGTGCCATCAGTGAGTCGGACAGGGGGCGTAATTCACCCCTCCACTTT
J: TRBJ1-5; D: NA; V: TRBV7-2; size: few; CDR3: CASSERMNQPQHF; DNA: TGTGCCAGCAGCGAAAGGATGAATCAGCCCCAGCATTTT
J: TRBJ2-1; D: NA; V: TRBV25-1; size: NA; CDR3: CASSAKGQPKNEQFF; DNA: TGTGCCAGCAGCGCCAAGGGGCAGCCTAAGAATGAGCAGTTCTTC
J: TRBJ2-7; D: NA; V: TRBV20-1; size: NA; CDR3: CSASRGGSLYEQYF; DNA: TGCAGTGCTAGCCGCGGGGGCTCATTATACGAGCAGTACTTC
J: TRBJ2-2; D: NA; V: TRBV11-2; size: NA; CDR3: CASSLNGVRAGELFF; DNA: TGTGCCAGCAGCTTAAACGGAGTTAGGGCAGGGGAGCTGTTTTTT
J: TRBJ2-3; D: NA; V: TRBV20-1; size: NA; CDR3: CSATSSSRTDTQYF; DNA: TGCAGTGCTACCTCTAGCTCCCGCACAGATACGCAGTATTTT
J: TRBJ1-6; D: NA; V: TRBV20-1; size: NA; CDR3: CSAREGAKGLYNSPLHF; DNA: TGCAGTGCTAGAGAGGGTGCCAAGGGTCTCTATAATTCACCCCTCCACTTT
J: TRBJ2-7; D: TRBD1; V: TRBV20-1; size: NA; CDR3: CSAQRGTGAYEQYF; DNA: TGCAGTGCGCAAAGAGGGACAGGGGCCTACGAGCAGTACTTC
J: TRBJ2-3; D: TRBD2; V: TRBV27; size: NA; CDR3: CASSPLDGRGTDTQYF; DNA: TGTGCCAGCAGTCCCCTGGACGGGAGGGGAACAGATACGCAGTATTTT
J: TRBJ1-3; D: NA; V: TRBV2; size: few; CDR3: CASSADRAENTIYF; DNA: TGTGCCAGCAGCGCCGACCGGGCGGAAAACACCATATATTTT